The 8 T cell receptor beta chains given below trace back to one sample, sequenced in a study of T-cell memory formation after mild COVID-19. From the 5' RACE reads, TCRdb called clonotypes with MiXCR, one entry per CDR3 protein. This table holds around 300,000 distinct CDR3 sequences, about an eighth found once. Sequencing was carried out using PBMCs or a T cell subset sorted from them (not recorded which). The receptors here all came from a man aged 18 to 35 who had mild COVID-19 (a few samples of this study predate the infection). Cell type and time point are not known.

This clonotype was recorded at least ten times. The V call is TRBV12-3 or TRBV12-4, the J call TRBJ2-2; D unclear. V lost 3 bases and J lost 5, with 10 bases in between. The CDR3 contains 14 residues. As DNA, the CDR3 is TGTGCCAGCAGTTTTACCCGGACGACCGGGGAGCTGTTTTTT. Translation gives CASSFTRTTGELFF.

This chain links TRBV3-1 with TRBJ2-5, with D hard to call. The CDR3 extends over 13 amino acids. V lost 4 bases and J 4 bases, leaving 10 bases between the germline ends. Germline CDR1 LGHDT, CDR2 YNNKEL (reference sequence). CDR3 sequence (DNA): TGTGCCAGCAGCCCCGATAATCGAGAGACCCAGTACTTC. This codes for CASSPDNRETQYF.

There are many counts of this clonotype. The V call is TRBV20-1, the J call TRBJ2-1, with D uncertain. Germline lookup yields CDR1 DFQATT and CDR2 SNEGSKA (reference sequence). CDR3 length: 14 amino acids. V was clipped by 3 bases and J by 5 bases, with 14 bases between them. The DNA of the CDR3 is TGCAGTGCTAGGATTGGGCCTCACGACAATGAGCAGTTCTTC. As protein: CSARIGPHDNEQFF.

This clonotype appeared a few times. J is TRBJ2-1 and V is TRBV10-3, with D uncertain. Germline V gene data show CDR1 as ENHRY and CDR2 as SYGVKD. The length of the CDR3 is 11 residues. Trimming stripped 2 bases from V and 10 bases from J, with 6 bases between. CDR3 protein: CAISEMGEQFF. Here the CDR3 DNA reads TGTGCCATCAGTGAGATGGGCGAGCAGTTCTTC.

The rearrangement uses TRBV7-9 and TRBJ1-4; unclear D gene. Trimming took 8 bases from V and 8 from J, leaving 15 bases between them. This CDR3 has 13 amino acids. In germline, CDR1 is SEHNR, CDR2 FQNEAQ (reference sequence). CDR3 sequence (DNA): TGTGCCAGCCTCCCCAAGAGCTCCGAAAAACTGTTTTTT. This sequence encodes CASLPKSSEKLFF.

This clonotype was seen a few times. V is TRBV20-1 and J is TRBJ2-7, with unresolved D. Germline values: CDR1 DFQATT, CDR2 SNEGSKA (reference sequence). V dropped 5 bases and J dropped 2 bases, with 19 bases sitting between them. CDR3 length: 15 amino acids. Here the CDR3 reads CSADAPGRPAYEQYF. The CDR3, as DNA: TGCAGTGCTGACGCCCCCGGACGGCCGGCCTACGAGCAGTACTTC.

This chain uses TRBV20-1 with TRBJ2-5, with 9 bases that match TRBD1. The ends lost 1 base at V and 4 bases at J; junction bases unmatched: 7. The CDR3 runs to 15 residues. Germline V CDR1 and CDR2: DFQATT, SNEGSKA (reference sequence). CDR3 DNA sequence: TGCAGTGCTAGAGGCCGACAGGGGGTCGGAGAGACCCAGTACTTC. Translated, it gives CSARGRQGVGETQYF.

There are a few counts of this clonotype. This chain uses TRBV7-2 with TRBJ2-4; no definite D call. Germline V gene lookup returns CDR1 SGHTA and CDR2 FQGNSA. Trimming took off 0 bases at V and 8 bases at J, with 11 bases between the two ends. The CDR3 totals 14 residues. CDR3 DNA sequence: TGTGCCAGCAGCTTAGCGAGCCCGAGAGACATTCAGTACTTC. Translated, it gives CASSLASPRDIQYF.